This T cell receptor beta chain was observed in a study of cytomegalovirus exposure and HLA in healthy donors (dated by TCRdb to about 2017). Context from the whole study: An earlier analysis of some 600 of the donors reported over 250 Gb of sequence data and 117 million unique TCR beta sequences obtained from about 170 million T cells. Approximately 310 gigabases of sequencing data and approximately 80 million unique TCR sequences were included in an early release covering around 650 HLA-typed donors. Of the roughly 400 genotyped donors, 65% to 90% fell in the genetic ancestry cluster associated with self-reported Caucasian donors. The study aimed to test whether cataloging public T cell receptors could reveal signatures of past pathogen exposure. The T cell repertoires of about 700 subjects were profiled by immunosequencing and related to cytomegalovirus serostatus. Along with the roughly 710-subject first cohort, a separate validation cohort of about 110 different subjects was used. High-throughput TCR immunosequencing, statistical association of individual TCRs with disease status, and machine learning were combined to predict cytomegalovirus infection status. A later analysis re-examined previously published TCR beta repertoires from roughly 720 donors and added high-resolution HLA genotyping to investigate patterns of TCR occurrence. Rather than using new phenotypic data, the later analysis identified candidate immune exposures from TCR beta sequences and from how often those sequences occurred across donors. In an earlier analysis of 587 of the donors, high-throughput TCR beta sequencing was used to judge whether each TCR beta V gene segment behaved as functional or pseudogenic. Donor age, sex, ethnicity and CMV serostatus were collected together with the repertoire data. A later genetic analysis used genome-wide SNP genotypes for about 55% of the 666 donors, treating that subset as a discovery cohort. All discovery cohort repertoires had been generated on a single sequencing platform. HLA typing included class I and class II loci at four-digit resolution. Typing coverage differed by locus: A, B, C, DRB1 and DQB1 were typed in roughly 620-630 donors, DQA1 in 500 to 550, DPA1 in 600 to 610, and DPB1 in roughly 470. Roughly five DR-DQ haplotypes were handled as single units for association and clustering, since linkage in the cohort was strong. Among around 400 genotyped donors of the cohort, an average of approximately 200,000 unique TCR beta nucleotide sequences was sequenced per donor, of which 15% to 20% were non-productive. General findings and caveats noted by the study authors: Correlated functional status among segregating V segments might reflect linkage disequilibrium, but an unknown experimental factor could not be ruled out. In a later analysis, the rate of TCR association differed among HLA loci, with DRB1 alleles having the most associated TCRs and HLA-C alleles having the fewest. The classifier was reported to diagnose cytomegalovirus status with high specificity and sensitivity in both the original and validation cohorts. The study listed 164 TCR beta chains as associated with cytomegalovirus. A later analysis found that HLA-associated TCR beta chains were more clonally expanded and had lower generation probabilities than equally common non-associated chains. The 87-base-pair reads could not distinguish some IMGT-functional V segments, including TRBV6-2 and TRBV6-3, so those segments were excluded. For the cohort, immune exposure information was limited to CMV serostatus. A further reported finding was that TCR beta sequences accurately predicted the HLA-A and HLA-B alleles for most subjects in the first cohort. Because HLA typing was unavailable for some donors at each locus, only the typed subset was used in association tests. In this cohort, only TCR beta chains were sequenced, and detectable features were limited by the absence of alpha or paired-chain data. Assigning TCR associations to individual alleles was difficult when HLA alleles, especially DR and DQ, strongly co-occurred. Most TCR sequences were observed very rarely across donors, whereas some public TCRs were present in many individuals. According to a later analysis, parvovirus B19, influenza, CMV and Epstein-Barr virus appeared linked to several top co-occurrence clusters. A later genetic analysis associated a missense DCLRE1C variant with V-gene and J-gene trimming of TCR beta chains, and an independent cohort replicated the association. A cluster of highly shared sequence variants was judged likely to represent a technical artifact of the sequencing pipeline. In vitro tests confirmed that three of the cytomegalovirus-associated TCR beta chains recognize cytomegalovirus antigens. Roughly uniform sequencing depth across donors was assumed in presence/absence analyses, although this assumption may not hold. A later analysis associated 17,000 or so TCR beta sequences with specific HLA alleles at a false discovery rate of 0.05. In an earlier analysis of under 600 of the donors, most TCR beta V segments were observed in productive rearrangements about 87% or about 30% of the time, broadly matching IMGT annotations. Most CMV-associated TCR beta chains appeared to be HLA-restricted in a later analysis, and the HLA associations seemed to be driven largely by CMV exposure. It was suggested by the authors that the approach could potentially be generalized to other disease states and immunological phenotypes. A later genetic analysis reported fewer N-insertions in productive TCRs among donors in an Asian-associated ancestry cluster than the roughly 690-donor mean. Because counts were too low, roughly 18 rarely observed V segments, including chromosome 9 orphons, were left out of the earlier analysis of 587 of the donors.

In total, over 600 healthy bone marrow donors made up the cohort. At the time of sampling, all cohort members were nominally healthy, though unrecorded immune exposures were likely present. The donor was CMV seropositive and belonged to the group of 250 to 300 seropositive cohort members. A peripheral blood sample was provided by each donor, and peripheral blood mononuclear cells were used for TCR beta sequencing. The Qiagen DNeasy Blood Extraction Kit was used to extract genomic DNA from the blood cell samples. On this clone itself: It lacks a known antigen. Per-base qualities were not stored, and no clone one base away is much larger.

V is trimmed back by 6 bases and J by 3 bases, and the junction contains 11 bases that no gene match accounts for. The CDR3 goes from the cysteine to the phenylalanine over 15 residues. The DNA shown is the 45-base CDR3, in frame from base 1. The CDR1 and CDR2 encoded by the germline V gene are SQVTM and ANQGSEA. Libraries were made using the immunoSEQ multiplex PCR assay. The multiplex PCR relied on a mix of 60 forward primers for TCR Vbeta segments and 13 reverse primers for TCR Jbeta segments. A multiplex PCR assay on genomic DNA amplified the CDR3 region of rearranged TCR beta genes. On the Illumina HiSeq System, the amplified TCR beta libraries were sequenced as 87-base-pair reads. On the authors' methods: Across the roughly 700 repertoires, a later analysis counted tens of millions of unique TCR beta chains, approximately 10 million of which were shared by at least two donors. To remove PCR and sequencing errors, raw reads were error-corrected and collapsed into unique sequences using a nearest-neighbor algorithm that merged closely related sequences. CDR3 sequences were aligned to IMGT reference sequences to assign V, D and J gene segments. For a sequence to be retained, a match of at least six nucleotides to both a V gene segment and a J gene segment was required. Rearrangements were classified as productive when the CDR3 lacked stop codons and remained in frame with V and J, and all other rearrangements were classified as non-productive. CDR3 was defined according to IMGT convention as the region running from the second conserved V-encoded cysteine to the conserved J-encoded phenylalanine. The earlier analysis of fewer than 700 of the donors excluded sequences that lacked an unambiguous match to a single V gene segment. In an earlier analysis of several hundred of the donors, V segments were called functional above 56.7% productive rearrangements and were called segregating when the between-donor standard deviation exceeded 5%. A statistical classification framework was developed to diagnose cytomegalovirus status using the catalog of TCR beta chain sequences. In a later analysis, V and J genes were assigned by comparing TCR nucleotide sequences against IMGT/GENE-DB human TR gene sequences. The TCRdist pipeline was used in a later analysis to assign CDR3 sequences and most-parsimonious VDJ recombination scenarios. In a later analysis, every TCR beta chain was defined by the combination of its CDR3 amino acid sequence and its V-gene family, and reads without a unique V-gene family were dropped. As a way to deal with suspected cross-contamination and a sequencing artifact, a later analysis dropped 640 or so nucleotide sequences that were highly shared and had low generation probability. In a later analysis, a clonal expansion index was calculated for each public chain from normalized within-repertoire ranks of inferred template counts. A later analysis computed generation probabilities with a VDJ recombination model fitted to out-of-frame rearrangements, and checked the results against IGoR. In a later analysis, hypergeometric tests were used to score TCR-TCR, TCR-HLA and TCR-CMV co-occurrence, with a repertoire-size bias correction applied to TCR pairs. False discovery rates were estimated in a later analysis by permuting HLA or CMV assignments 20 times. A later analysis grouped co-occurring TCRs with DBSCAN, adding TCRdist sequence similarity when clustering within HLA-allele-positive subsets. For co-occurrence clustering, repertoires with fewer than 30,000 or more than 120,000 public chains were excluded, along with roughly 5 repertoires with anomalous nucleotide sharing. The source is immuneACCESS, and TCRdb retained only in-frame sequences with V and J called. Part of the clones is not carried over; for the studies checked, unresolved V genes explain less than half of this, and the remainder is unexplained. V, J and clone size were drawn from that table, and D and trimming were deduced from the DNA. This sample gives some 120,000 clones in total; roughly three quarters of them show up just once. The ten largest account for approximately 10% of the sample.

The V and J segments used are TRBV29-1 and TRBJ2-3, with 8 bases in between that match TRBD1. The clonotype was recovered from a young man in good health and CMV-seropositive. The sequenced sample was PBMCs. The DNA is as follows: TGCAGCGTCCGGGTTTTTCGGACAGGGACAGATACGCAGTATTTT. This sequence encodes CSVRVFRTGTDTQYF.